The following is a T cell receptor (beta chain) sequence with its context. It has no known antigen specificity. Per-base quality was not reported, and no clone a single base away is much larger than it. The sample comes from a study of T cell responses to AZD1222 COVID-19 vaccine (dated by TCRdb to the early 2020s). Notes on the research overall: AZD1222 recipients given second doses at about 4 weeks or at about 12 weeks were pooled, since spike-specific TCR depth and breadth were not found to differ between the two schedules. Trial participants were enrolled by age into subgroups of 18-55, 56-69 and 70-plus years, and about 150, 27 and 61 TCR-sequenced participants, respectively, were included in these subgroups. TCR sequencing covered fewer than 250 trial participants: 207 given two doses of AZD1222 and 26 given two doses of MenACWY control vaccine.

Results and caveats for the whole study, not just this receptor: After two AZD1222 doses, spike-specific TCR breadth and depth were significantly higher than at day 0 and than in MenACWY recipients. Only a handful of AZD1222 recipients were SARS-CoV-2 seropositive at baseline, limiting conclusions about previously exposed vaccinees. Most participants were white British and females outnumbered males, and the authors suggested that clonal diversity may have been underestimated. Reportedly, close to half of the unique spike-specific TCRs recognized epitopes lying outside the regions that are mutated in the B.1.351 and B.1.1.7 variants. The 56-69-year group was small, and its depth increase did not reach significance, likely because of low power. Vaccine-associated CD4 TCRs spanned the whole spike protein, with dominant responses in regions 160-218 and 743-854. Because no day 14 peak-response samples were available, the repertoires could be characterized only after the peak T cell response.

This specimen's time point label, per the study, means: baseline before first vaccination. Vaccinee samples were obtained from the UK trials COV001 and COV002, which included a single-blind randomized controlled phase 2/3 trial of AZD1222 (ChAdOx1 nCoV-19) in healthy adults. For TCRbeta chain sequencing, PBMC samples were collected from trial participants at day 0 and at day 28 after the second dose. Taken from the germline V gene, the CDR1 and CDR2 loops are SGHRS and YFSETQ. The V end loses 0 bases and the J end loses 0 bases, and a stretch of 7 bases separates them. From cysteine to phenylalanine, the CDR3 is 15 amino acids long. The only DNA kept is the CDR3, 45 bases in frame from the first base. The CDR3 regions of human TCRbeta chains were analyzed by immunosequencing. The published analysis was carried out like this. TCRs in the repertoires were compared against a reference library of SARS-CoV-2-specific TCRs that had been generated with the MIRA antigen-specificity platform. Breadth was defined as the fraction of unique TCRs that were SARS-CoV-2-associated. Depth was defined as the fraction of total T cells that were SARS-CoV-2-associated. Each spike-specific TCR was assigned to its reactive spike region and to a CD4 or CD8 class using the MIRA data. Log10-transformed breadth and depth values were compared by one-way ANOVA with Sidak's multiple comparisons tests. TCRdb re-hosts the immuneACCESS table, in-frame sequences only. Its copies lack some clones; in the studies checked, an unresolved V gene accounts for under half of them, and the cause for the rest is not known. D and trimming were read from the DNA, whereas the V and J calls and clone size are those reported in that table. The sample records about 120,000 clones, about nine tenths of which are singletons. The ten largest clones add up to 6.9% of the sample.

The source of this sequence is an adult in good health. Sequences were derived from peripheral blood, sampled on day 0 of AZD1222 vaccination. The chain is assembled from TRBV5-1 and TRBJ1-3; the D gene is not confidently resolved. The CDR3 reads CASSLGSSSGNTIYF. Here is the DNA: TGCGCCAGCAGCTTGGGATCGAGCTCTGGAAACACCATATATTTT.